The text below deals with one T cell receptor beta chain. Its antigen specificity is not known. The CDR3 contains 12 residues, cysteine and phenylalanine counted. This entry has no DNA. According to the germline V gene (reference sequence), CDR1 reads SEHNR and CDR2 reads FQNEAQ. HCMV-specific IgG was detected in serum with a commercial ELISA kit to determine HCMV serostatus. Ficoll density gradient centrifugation was used to isolate peripheral blood mononuclear cells from blood. The data belong to a study of T cells expressing NK-cell markers (dated by TCRdb to 2018 to 2020). Regarding the research as a whole: TCR beta-chain repertoires were profiled in sorted CD3+CD56+NKG2C+, CD3+CD56+NKG2C- and CD3+CD56-NKG2C+ T-cell subsets from about 8 donors. Among the eight sequenced donors, seven were HCMV-seropositive and one was HCMV-seronegative. The study sequenced eight donors, all healthy volunteers chosen at random: three men and five women. Sequencing of the libraries produced 2 x 150 bp reads on Illumina HiSeq 2000/2500, MiSeq or NextSeq.

Sequencing was carried out with an Illumina HiSeq 2000. 5'RACE template switching, by which a universal primer site and unique molecular identifiers were added, was used to make TCR beta cDNA libraries. cDNA synthesis was primed from the TCR beta constant segment, followed by two successive PCR amplification steps. On the authors' methods: Reads were demultiplexed and grouped by UMI with MIGEC, and clonotypes were assembled and quantified with MiTCR. To exclude erroneous sequences, only TCR cDNA sequences supported by at least two reads were retained. The tcR package was used for downstream repertoire analysis, and clonotypes were matched across fractions by CDR3 nucleotide sequence plus V segment. VDJmatch was used to annotate antigen specificity against VDJdb, with one amino acid substitution in CDR3 allowed. TCRdb reprocessed the reads into one record per CDR3 protein sequence, lacking DNA. The V and J calls were not made by the authors but by TCRdb's processing. The sample's table lists a count of about 260,000 distinct CDR3 sequences. The ten largest clonotypes hold 0.3% to 0.45% of the sample.

Broader findings and caveats from the paper: Those dominant clonotypes were again the most abundant among CD3+CD56-NKG2C+ cells in a few donors, at 28.3-60.1%. In 5 to 7 donors, the dominant CD3+CD56+NKG2C+ clonotypes were found to rank among the top 10 CD8+ clonotypes and to make up about 1.0-7.5% of CD8+ T cells. It remained unclear whether the expanded NKG2C-expressing T cell clones were specific for HCMV antigens.

Source material: blood T cells: a sorted CD56 or NKG2C T cell subset, CD4+ or CD8+ T cells, or bulk PBMC T cells (not recorded which). The chain is assembled from TRBV7-9 and TRBJ2-1; TCRdb gives TRBD2 as the D gene, but with no DNA this cannot be confirmed. The TCR comes from a man aged 18 to 30 in good health. Donor details come from another sample of the same person, matched by shared clones. The CDR3 in this case is CASSPDGPEQFF.